The T cell receptor (beta chain) under discussion was sequenced for a study of blood T cells in healthy people across ages. Study background: When template switching was applied, about one barcoded beta molecule was captured per two T cells. Study-level points and caveats: Fewer expanded clones and more diversity marked long-lived versus aged donors.

A word on this clonotype: The antigen remains unidentified.

It was with a sample-barcoded 5' primer and a J-beta primer mix that a second PCR of roughly 7 to 12 cycles was run. A template-switch adaptor that had 12 random nucleotides put a tag on each cDNA molecule. All samples yielded 3 million or more CDR3-containing paired-end reads. TCRdb reanalysed the 5' RACE reads using MiXCR and keeps one entry per CDR3 protein. The table lists roughly 680,000 distinct CDR3 sequences, about 51% of them singletons. The material sequenced was blood. The TCR sequence derives from an elderly woman in good health.

CDR3: CSAPRGLPTDTQYF. DNA of the CDR3: TGCAGTGCCCCCCGGGGTCTCCCCACAGATACGCAGTATTTT. The rearrangement joins TRBV20-1 to TRBJ2-3; D possibly corresponds to TRBD2 (5 bases). Trimming pared 6 bases from V and 2 bases from J, leaving 15 bases between. The CDR3 is 14 amino acids. Germline-derived CDR1 and CDR2 are DFQATT and SNEGSKA (reference sequence).